Listed below are T cell receptor beta chains from one sample, sequenced in a study of blood T cell repertoires in COVID-19. Measured with immunoSEQ multiplex PCR; TCRdb has only the in-frame clones, and not every one. The sample shows nearly 110,000 clones, 84% of them seen only once. Sequences were obtained from peripheral blood. All receptors derive from a woman aged 60-75 years with acute or convalescent COVID-19. Both conserved end residues are part of each CDR3. Fields, in order: CDR3 length, V gene, D gene, clone size, J gene, CDR3 protein, CDR3 DNA. D genes are given only for firm matches. Rows may omit the clone size; those that give it use once, few, many or a size class.

length: 15
V: TRBV6-5
D: TRBD1
size: -
J: TRBJ1-5
CDR3: CASSRTGTGNQPQHF
DNA: TGTGCCAGCAGCCGAACCGGGACAGGGAATCAGCCCCAGCATTTT

length: 15
V: TRBV5-6
D: TRBD2
size: once
J: TRBJ2-1
CDR3: CASSTLAGANNEQFF
DNA: TGTGCCAGCAGCACTCTAGCGGGGGCCAACAATGAGCAGTTCTTC

length: 15
V: TRBV19
D: TRBD2
size: -
J: TRBJ2-3
CDR3: CATRTSGSVADTQYF
DNA: TGTGCCACTAGGACTAGCGGGAGTGTGGCAGATACGCAGTATTTT

length: 17
V: TRBV23-1
D: TRBD1
size: -
J: TRBJ2-7
CDR3: CASSQATPQGQAYEQYF
DNA: TGCGCCAGCAGTCAAGCTACCCCCCAGGGACAGGCCTACGAGCAGTACTTC

length: 14
V: TRBV7-9
D: -
size: -
J: TRBJ1-4
CDR3: CASSRGQSNEKLFF
DNA: TGTGCCAGCAGCCGCGGACAGTCTAATGAAAAACTGTTTTTT

length: 16
V: TRBV7-9
D: TRBD1
size: few
J: TRBJ2-3
CDR3: CASSSPQGSRTDTQYF
DNA: TGTGCCAGCAGTTCTCCACAGGGGTCCCGCACAGATACGCAGTATTTT

length: 16
V: TRBV11-2
D: TRBD1
size: -
J: TRBJ1-1
CDR3: CASRRLFDRDNTEAFF
DNA: TGTGCCAGCAGGAGACTCTTCGACAGGGACAACACTGAAGCTTTCTTT

length: 13
V: TRBV7-3
D: TRBD1
size: -
J: TRBJ2-5
CDR3: CASSRGQGETQYF
DNA: TGTGCCAGCAGCCGCGGACAGGGCGAGACCCAGTACTTC

length: 13
V: TRBV12-3/TRBV12-4
D: -
size: -
J: TRBJ1-2
CDR3: CASTPGAGYGYTF
DNA: TGTGCCAGCACTCCAGGGGCGGGCTATGGCTACACCTTC

length: 16
V: TRBV6-2/TRBV6-3
D: -
size: -
J: TRBJ2-7
CDR3: CASSYAPQGLSYEQYF
DNA: TGTGCCAGCAGTTACGCGCCCCAGGGTCTGTCCTACGAGCAGTACTTC

length: 13
V: TRBV2
D: -
size: -
J: TRBJ2-7
CDR3: CASSERQTYEQYF
DNA: TGTGCCAGCAGTGAGAGGCAAACCTACGAGCAGTACTTC

length: 16
V: TRBV5-1
D: TRBD2
size: -
J: TRBJ2-5
CDR3: CASSTGSGGRGETQYF
DNA: TGCGCCAGCAGCACAGGTAGCGGGGGTCGAGGGGAGACCCAGTACTTC

length: 12
V: TRBV29-1
D: TRBD2
size: -
J: TRBJ2-3
CDR3: CSVEVLADTQYF
DNA: TGCAGCGTTGAAGTACTAGCGGATACGCAGTATTTT